This TCR beta chain was recorded in a study of control samples from healthy donors and cancer patients (dated by TCRdb to the early 2020s). The method behind the library was the immunoSEQ multiplex PCR assay. TCRdb carries this immuneACCESS record with in-frame sequences only. Its versions omit some clonotypes, under half of them owing to an unresolved V gene in the studies checked, with the rest unexplained. For this sample the table gives 40,000 to 55,000 clones, of which approximately 90% were detected only once. The top ten clones comprise roughly 1.4% of the sample. Note on this clone: Its antigen target is currently unknown. Within one base of it there is no much larger clone, and no base qualities were kept.

Sequenced material: PBMCs. The source is a man aged 35-49 years with colorectal cancer.

In nucleotide form, the sequence is TGCGCCAGCAGCCGAGACACTGAAGCTTTCTTT. This is translated as CASSRDTEAFF. The chain links TRBV4-1 with TRBJ1-1, with the D gene not confidently named. The junction shows trimming of 4 bases on V and 3 bases on J, plus 3 bases between the germline ends. The germline V gene sets CDR1 to MGHRA and CDR2 to YSYEKL. Spanning cysteine to phenylalanine, the CDR3 consists of 11 amino acids. The entry retains the CDR3 DNA only, 33 bases that are in frame from base 1.